This T cell receptor (beta chain) was sequenced during a study of blood T cell repertoires in COVID-19. V lost 5 bases and J 8 bases, leaving 18 bases between the germline ends. This CDR3 comprises 13 residues. Germline CDR1 reads GTSNPN; CDR2 reads SVGIG (reference sequence). The assay was immunoSEQ multiplex PCR, and TCRdb's table has in-frame clones only and misses some. This repertoire shows fewer than 300,000 clones, roughly 91% found once; its top ten account for 0.9% to 1%. The receptor's source is a woman in her thirties or forties who had recovered from COVID-19. Material for sequencing was peripheral blood. V and J are TRBV30 and TRBJ1-2, with a tentative D call TRBD1 (5 bases). The CDR3: CAWFNPGPGGYTF. The CDR3 DNA sequence: TGTGCCTGGTTTAACCCAGGGCCAGGAGGCTACACCTTC.